Given below is one T cell receptor beta chain in context. Additional DNA sequences in this sample encode the identical CDR3. This entry belongs to a study of blood T cell repertoires in COVID-19. In the study overall: Sites in the United States, Italy and Spain provided acute and convalescent COVID-19 samples.

Per the original data handling: Quantification of nucleated cells was approximated via reference gene primer amplification. The data were produced by immunoSEQ multiplex PCR, yet TCRdb's version contains in-frame clones alone and is incomplete. The D gene and trimming were derived from the DNA, and the V and J assignments and clone size from that table. The table records some 270,000 clones, approximately 85% of them present only once. Those enrolled in Seattle joined during active infection and were followed longitudinally afterward. The CDR3 totals 16 residues. With 4 bases clipped from V and 1 base from J, the junction kept 3 bases outside the gene matches. The germline V gene encodes CDR1 SGHRS and CDR2 YFSETQ.

The source of this sequence is a woman older than 75 with COVID-19, enrolled during active disease. This chain connects TRBV5-1 to TRBJ2-5; 14 positions match TRBD2. Sequencing input: peripheral blood. CDR3 amino acids: CASSGGLAGGQETQYF. CDR3 nucleotide sequence: TGCGCCAGCAGCGGCGGACTAGCGGGGGGCCAAGAGACCCAGTACTTC.